The TCR beta chain described here comes from a study of cytomegalovirus exposure and HLA in healthy donors. The study's findings and limits: Associated with cytomegalovirus, according to the listing, were 164 TCR beta chains. Reports state that TCR beta sequences accurately predicted most subjects' HLA-A and HLA-B alleles. CMV serostatus stood as the only immune exposure information on hand. Later analysis identified a missense DCLRE1C variant that was linked to TCR beta V- and J-gene trimming.

As concerns this clone: Its antigen is undetermined.

In the PCR, 60 Vbeta and 13 Jbeta primers were used. The table came from immunoSEQ multiplex PCR; TCRdb's copy has only in-frame clones and leaves some out. The top ten hold approximately 6.2% of the sample, which has approximately 140,000 clones, around 81% seen once. The V gene's germline CDR1 is LNHDA and CDR2 SQIVND (reference sequence). Trimming pared 2 bases from V and 3 bases from J, leaving 13 bases between. This CDR3 region has 15 residues. The chain employs TRBV19 and TRBJ1-1; no definite D call. The source is a man aged 40-50 years in good health and CMV-seropositive. The sample taken for sequencing was PBMCs. The CDR3 DNA reads as TGTGCCAGTAGTATAAGACCAAGGGAGGACACTGAAGCTTTCTTT. This codes for CASSIRPREDTEAFF.